The present TCR beta chain was sequenced within a study of cytomegalovirus exposure and HLA in healthy donors. General study findings and limits: An analysis was carried out at a later point. It showed that HLA-associated TCR beta chains were more clonally expanded than equally common non-associated chains. With later analysis, a missense DCLRE1C variant became linked to TCR beta V- and J-gene trimming.

This clone showed up just a few times. Its target is unknown. PCR used 60 Vbeta primers and 13 Jbeta primers. Repertoires were generated with immunoSEQ multiplex PCR, while TCRdb's copy carries only in-frame clones and drops some. Altogether more than 95,000 clones are present, 55% to 75% being singletons, with the ten largest covering approximately 3%. The sequence was collected from a man in his sixties in good health and CMV-seronegative. Material for sequencing was PBMCs.

CDR3 bases: TGTGCCAGCAGCCTAAGACAGGGAGTAGGGGAGCTGTTTTTT. Translating it yields CASSLRQGVGELFF. The chain has TRBV27 and TRBJ2-2; TRBD1 aligns across 7 bases. There are 14 residues in the CDR3. CDR1 is MNHEY, CDR2 SMNVEV, per germline (reference sequence). The V segment lost 6 bases and the J segment 8 bases; nucleotides outside the gene matches: 9.